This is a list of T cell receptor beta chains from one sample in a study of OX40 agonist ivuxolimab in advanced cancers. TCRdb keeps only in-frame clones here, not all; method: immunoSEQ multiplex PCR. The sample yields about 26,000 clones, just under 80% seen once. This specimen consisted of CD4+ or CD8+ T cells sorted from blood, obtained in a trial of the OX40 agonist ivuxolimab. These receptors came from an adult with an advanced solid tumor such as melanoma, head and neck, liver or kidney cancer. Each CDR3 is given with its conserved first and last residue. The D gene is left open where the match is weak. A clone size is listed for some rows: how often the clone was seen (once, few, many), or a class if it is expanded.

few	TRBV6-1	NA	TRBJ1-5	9	TGTGCCACCAATCAGCCCCAGCATTTT	CATNQPQHF
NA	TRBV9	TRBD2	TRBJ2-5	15	TGTGCCAGCAGCCGCTCGGGAGCGGGAGGAGAGACCCAGTACTTC	CASSRSGAGGETQYF
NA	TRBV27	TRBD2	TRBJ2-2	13	TGTGCCAGCAAACGGGGGGTCACCGGGGAGCTGTTTTTT	CASKRGVTGELFF
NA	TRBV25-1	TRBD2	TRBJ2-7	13	TGTGCCAGCACTAATAGCGGGACCTACGAGCAGTACTTC	CASTNSGTYEQYF
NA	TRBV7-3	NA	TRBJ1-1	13	TGTGCCAGCAGCTTATACAGGCGCACTGAAGCTTTCTTT	CASSLYRRTEAFF
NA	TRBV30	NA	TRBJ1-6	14	TGTGCCTGGCGGGGGGCAGGATTTAATTCACCCCTCCACTTT	CAWRGAGFNSPLHF
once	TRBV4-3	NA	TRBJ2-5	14	TGCGCCAGTAGCCCAAGTCCCTGGGGAGAGACCCAGTACTTC	CASSPSPWGETQYF
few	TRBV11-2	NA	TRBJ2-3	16	TGTGCCAGCAGCTCCACAGGGGCGGGACTCACAGATACGCAGTATTTT	CASSSTGAGLTDTQYF
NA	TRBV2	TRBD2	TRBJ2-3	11	TGTGCCAGCACGGGGGGAGATACGCAGTATTTT	CASTGGDTQYF
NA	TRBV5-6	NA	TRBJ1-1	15	TGTGCCAGCAGGTCCGGACCCCTTCTTTCCACTGAAGCTTTCTTT	CASRSGPLLSTEAFF
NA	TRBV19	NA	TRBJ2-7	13	TGTGCCAGTAGTATCCGAGGGGACGCCGAGCAGTACTTC	CASSIRGDAEQYF
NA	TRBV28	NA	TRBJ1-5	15	TGTGCCAGCGGAGAGGGTCAGGGTTGGATTCAGCCCCAGCATTTT	CASGEGQGWIQPQHF
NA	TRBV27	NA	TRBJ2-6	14	TGTGCCAGCAGTTTATCGGCCGGGGCCAACGTCCTGACTTTC	CASSLSAGANVLTF
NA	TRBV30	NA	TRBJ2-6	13	TGTGCCTGGACCCCCGAGTCGGCCAACGTCCTGACTTTC	CAWTPESANVLTF
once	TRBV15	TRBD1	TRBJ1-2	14	TGTGCCACCAGCAGAGTCGGGACAGGCAATGGCTACACCTTC	CATSRVGTGNGYTF
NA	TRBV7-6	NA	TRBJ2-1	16	TGTGCCAGCAGCCAAGGGGCAGTTTCGGGAGCCAATGAGCAGTTCTTC	CASSQGAVSGANEQFF